This TCR beta chain comes out of a study of shared clonotypes between healthy human individuals. Assay: immunoSEQ multiplex PCR; the TCRdb copy retains only in-frame clones and omits some. This table holds about 1.4 million clones, approximately 96% found once. From germline, CDR1 is SGDLS and CDR2 YYNGEE. This CDR3 is 15 amino acids long. With V trimmed by 6 bases and J by 3 bases, 11 bases remained unmatched. The clonotype comes from a man aged 25 to 45 in good health. The V call is TRBV9, the J call TRBJ2-7; 8 nucleotides agree with TRBD1. Sequencing used naive CD4+ T cells sorted from blood. Subset noted: CD45RA+ positively selected. In DNA, the CDR3 is TGTGCCAGCACTCAGGGGGCTAATCTTTACTACGAGCAGTACTTC. Translation gives CASTQGANLYYEQYF.